This T cell receptor beta chain was found in a study of blood T cell repertoires in COVID-19 (dated by TCRdb to between 2020 and 2021). Study-wide context: The collaborator samples originated in the United States, Italy and Spain and spanned the acute and convalescent phases of COVID-19. The prospective study material was composed of cDNA or gDNA derived from T cells, B-cell-depleted T cells, or PBMCs. Deeply sampled blood TCRbeta repertoires from subjects exposed to, actively infected with, or recovered from COVID-19 were included in the dataset. A freely available public database, intended as a resource for researchers studying the immune response to SARS-CoV-2, is where the repertoires were released. Samples came from the ongoing ImmuneRACE study (first 160 participants) plus 1,254 subjects from 6 global collaborators. Sample metadata almost always included a de-identified subject ID, COVID-19 status, age in years and sex. Where available, HLA class I and class II types were taken from metadata supplied by the sample provider and were not determined by assay-based typing. Points the paper makes about the study in general: Clinical and demographic metadata were provided uncurated, with the amount varying by source and participant.

TCRbeta CDR3 regions were amplified from genomic DNA by means of the immunoSEQ Assay, a bias-controlled multiplex PCR. In the original analysis: The number of nucleated cells in each sample was estimated from the amplification of reference gene primers within the assay. Sequence reads were collapsed and filtered to measure the absolute abundance of every unique TCRbeta CDR3 rearrangement. For each sample, productive Simpson clonality was calculated as the square root of Simpson's diversity index across productive rearrangements. Entries here come from immuneACCESS through TCRdb and include only in-frame sequences with V and J called. Some clones fail to appear in such tables; in the studies checked, an unresolved V gene covers under half of the shortfall, and the cause of the remainder is unknown. The DNA was the basis for D and trimming; V, J and clone size are from that table. The sample table contains some 100,000 clones; only one count was recorded for approximately 90% of them. The ten top clones hold 4.5% to 6% of the sample.

The collaborating institutions used their own protocols to collect whole blood in K2EDTA tubes. Collaborator samples were shipped for TCRbeta analysis as frozen whole blood, isolated PBMCs, or DNA extracted from either sample type. Taken from cysteine to phenylalanine, the CDR3 has 15 residues. The retained sequence is limited to the CDR3, 45 bases, with the frame set at the first base. From a lookup of the germline V gene, CDR1 and CDR2 are SGHRS and YFSETQ. About this clone itself: Its antigen has not been determined. The junction differs from germline at one of its ends, possibly a read error. The same CDR3 can be traced to other DNA sequences in this sample.

The sequence is built from TRBV5-1 and TRBJ1-5, with a tentative D gene TRBD1 over 5 matching bases. This TCR was recovered from a woman aged 80 or older with active COVID-19. Sample: peripheral blood. The CDR3 protein is CASSLGAGGNQPQHF. The DNA sequence follows: TGCGCCAGCAGTTTGGGCGCGGGGGGCAATCAGCCCCAGCATTTT.